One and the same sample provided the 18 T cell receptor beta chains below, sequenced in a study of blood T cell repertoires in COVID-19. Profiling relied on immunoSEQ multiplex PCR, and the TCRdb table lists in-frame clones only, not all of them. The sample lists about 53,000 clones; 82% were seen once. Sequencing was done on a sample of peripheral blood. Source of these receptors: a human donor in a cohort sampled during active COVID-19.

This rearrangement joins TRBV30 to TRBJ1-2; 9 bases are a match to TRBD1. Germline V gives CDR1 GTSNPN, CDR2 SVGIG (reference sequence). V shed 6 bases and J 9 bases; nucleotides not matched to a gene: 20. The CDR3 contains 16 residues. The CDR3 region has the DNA TGTGCCTGCCGGGGAGTAGCGGGGACAGGGCCCTTCCGCTACACCTTC. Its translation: CACRGVAGTGPFRYTF.

The CDR3 region has the DNA TGTGCCAGCAGCTTCGGCGGCTCTGGGGCCAACGTCCTGACTTTC. It translates to CASSFGGSGANVLTF. This rearrangement joins TRBV11-2 to TRBJ2-6, with D uncertain. CDR3 size: 15 residues. Germline V CDR1 and CDR2: SGHAT, FQNNGV. Between the trimmed V and J ends, which lost 3 bases and 0 bases, there was a span of 6 bases.

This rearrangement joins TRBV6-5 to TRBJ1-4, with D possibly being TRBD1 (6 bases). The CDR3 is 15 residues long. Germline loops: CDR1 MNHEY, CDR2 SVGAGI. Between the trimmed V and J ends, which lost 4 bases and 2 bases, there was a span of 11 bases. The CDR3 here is CASSLQGGTNEKLFF. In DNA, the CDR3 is TGTGCCAGCAGTTTACAGGGAGGGACTAATGAAAAACTGTTTTTT.

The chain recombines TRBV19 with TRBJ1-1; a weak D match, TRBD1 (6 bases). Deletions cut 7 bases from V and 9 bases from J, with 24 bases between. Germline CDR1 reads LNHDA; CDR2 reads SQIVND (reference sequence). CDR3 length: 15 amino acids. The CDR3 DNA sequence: TGTGCCAGTAAACGCCCCCTAGAACCCGGGGACAAAGCTTTCTTT. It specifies CASKRPLEPGDKAFF. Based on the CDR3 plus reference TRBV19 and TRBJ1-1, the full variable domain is DGGITQSPKYLFRKEGQNVTLSCEQNLNHDAMYWYRQDPGQGLRLIYYSQIVNDFQKGDIAEGYSVSREKKESFPLTVTSAQKNPTAFYLCASKRPLEPGDKAFFGQGTRLTVV.

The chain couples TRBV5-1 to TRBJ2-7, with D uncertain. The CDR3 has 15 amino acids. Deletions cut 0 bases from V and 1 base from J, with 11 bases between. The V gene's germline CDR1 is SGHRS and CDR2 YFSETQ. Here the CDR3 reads CASSLDRLRSYEQYF. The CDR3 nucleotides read TGCGCCAGCAGCTTGGACCGTTTGCGATCCTACGAGCAGTACTTC.

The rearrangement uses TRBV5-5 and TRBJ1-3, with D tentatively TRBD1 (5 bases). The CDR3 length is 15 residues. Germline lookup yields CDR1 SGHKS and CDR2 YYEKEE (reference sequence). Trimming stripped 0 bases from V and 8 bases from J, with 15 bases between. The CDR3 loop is CASSLAQDARDTIYF. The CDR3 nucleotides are TGTGCCAGCAGCTTGGCACAGGACGCCCGGGACACCATATATTTT.

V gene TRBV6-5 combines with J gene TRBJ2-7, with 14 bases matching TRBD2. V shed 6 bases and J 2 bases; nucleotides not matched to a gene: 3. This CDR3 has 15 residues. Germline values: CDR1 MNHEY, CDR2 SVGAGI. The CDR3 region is CASSQGLAGAYEQYF. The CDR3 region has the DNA TGTGCCAGCAGCCAGGGACTAGCGGGGGCCTACGAGCAGTACTTC.

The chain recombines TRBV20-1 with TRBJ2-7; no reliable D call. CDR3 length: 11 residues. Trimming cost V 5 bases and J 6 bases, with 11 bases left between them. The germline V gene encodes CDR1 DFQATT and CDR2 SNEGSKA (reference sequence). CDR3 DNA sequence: TGCAGTGCTCCCCGAACCGGCGAGCAGTACTTC. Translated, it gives CSAPRTGEQYF.

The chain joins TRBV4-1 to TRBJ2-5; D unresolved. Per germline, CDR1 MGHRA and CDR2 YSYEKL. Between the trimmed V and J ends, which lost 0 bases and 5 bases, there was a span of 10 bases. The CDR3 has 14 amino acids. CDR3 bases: TGCGCCAGCAGCCAAGACCAGATCGTGGAGACCCAGTACTTC. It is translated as CASSQDQIVETQYF.

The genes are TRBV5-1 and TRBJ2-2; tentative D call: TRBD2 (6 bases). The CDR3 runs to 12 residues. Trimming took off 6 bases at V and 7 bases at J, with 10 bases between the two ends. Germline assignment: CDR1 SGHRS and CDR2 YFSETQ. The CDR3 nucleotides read TGCGCCAGCACTCAGGGAGGCGGGGAGCTGTTTTTT. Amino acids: CASTQGGGELFF. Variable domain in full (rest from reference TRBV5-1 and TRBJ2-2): KAGVTQTPRYLIKTRGQQVTLSCSPISGHRSVSWYQQTPGQGLQFLFEYFSETQRNKGNFPGRFSGRQFSNSRSEMNVSTLELGDSALYLCASTQGGGELFFGEGSRLTVL.

Here the CDR3 reads CASSDRGAIFASGANVLTF. The CDR3 region has the DNA TGTGCCAGCAGCGACAGGGGGGCAATCTTTGCCTCTGGGGCCAACGTCCTGACTTTC. V usage is TRBV5-6 and J usage is TRBJ2-6; 9 nucleotides line up with TRBD1. The CDR3 consists of 19 residues. The germline V gene has CDR1 SGHDT and CDR2 YYEEEE. The ends lost 4 bases at V and 0 bases at J; junction bases unmatched: 11.

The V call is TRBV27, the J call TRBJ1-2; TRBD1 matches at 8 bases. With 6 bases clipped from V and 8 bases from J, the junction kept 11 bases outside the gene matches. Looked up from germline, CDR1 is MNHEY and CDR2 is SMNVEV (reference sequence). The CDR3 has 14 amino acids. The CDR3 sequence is CASSPGTGSGGYTF. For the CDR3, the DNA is TGTGCCAGCAGCCCTGGGACAGGCTCGGGCGGCTACACCTTC.

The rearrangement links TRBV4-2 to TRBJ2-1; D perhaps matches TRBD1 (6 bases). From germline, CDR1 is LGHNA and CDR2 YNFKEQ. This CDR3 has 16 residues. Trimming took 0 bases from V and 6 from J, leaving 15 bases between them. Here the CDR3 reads CASSQENPSRGNEQFF. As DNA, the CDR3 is TGTGCCAGCAGCCAAGAAAATCCTAGCAGGGGCAATGAGCAGTTCTTC.

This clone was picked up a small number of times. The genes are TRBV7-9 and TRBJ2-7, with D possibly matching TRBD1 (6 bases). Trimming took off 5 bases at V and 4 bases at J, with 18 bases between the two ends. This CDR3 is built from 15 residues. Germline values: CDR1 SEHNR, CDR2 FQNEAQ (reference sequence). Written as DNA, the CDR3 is TGTGCCAGCAGCCTAGGGGGAGCGGCCGGGTACGAGCAGTACTTC. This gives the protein CASSLGGAAGYEQYF.

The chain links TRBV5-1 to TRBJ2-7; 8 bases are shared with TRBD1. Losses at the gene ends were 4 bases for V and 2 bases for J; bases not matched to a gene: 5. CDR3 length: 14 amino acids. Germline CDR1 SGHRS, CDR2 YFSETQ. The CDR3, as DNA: TGCGCCAGCAGCGTGGGACAGGCCACCTACGAGCAGTACTTC. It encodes CASSVGQATYEQYF.

DNA for the CDR3: TGTGCCAGCAGCTCCGGGGTACGAAACGAGCAGTACTTC. This sequence encodes CASSSGVRNEQYF. This chain uses TRBV5-5 with TRBJ2-7; D is perhaps TRBD2 (5 bases). This CDR3 comprises 13 residues. V dropped 3 bases and J dropped 5 bases, with 12 bases sitting between them. Germline CDR1 is SGHKS and CDR2 is YYEKEE (reference sequence).

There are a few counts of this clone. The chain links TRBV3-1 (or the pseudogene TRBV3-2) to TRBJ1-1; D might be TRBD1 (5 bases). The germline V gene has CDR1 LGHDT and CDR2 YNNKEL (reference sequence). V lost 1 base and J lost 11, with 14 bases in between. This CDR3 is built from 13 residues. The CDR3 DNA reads TGTGCCAGCAGCCAAGTACTGGGGCAAAGGGCTTTCTTT. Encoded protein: CASSQVLGQRAFF.

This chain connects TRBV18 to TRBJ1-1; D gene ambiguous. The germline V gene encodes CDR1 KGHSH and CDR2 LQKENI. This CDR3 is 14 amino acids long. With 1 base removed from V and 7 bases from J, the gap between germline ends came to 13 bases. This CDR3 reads CASSPQRSHLEAFF. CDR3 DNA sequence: TGTGCCAGCTCACCACAAAGGAGCCACCTTGAAGCTTTCTTT.